This T cell receptor (beta chain) was obtained from a study of control samples from healthy donors and cancer patients. With respect to this clone: At one of its ends the junction is not consistent with the germline gene, which may arise from a read error.

Profiling relied on immunoSEQ multiplex PCR, and the TCRdb table lists in-frame clones only, not all of them. The sample consists of approximately 90,000 clones, roughly nine tenths of them appearing once. This CDR3 comprises 13 residues. Germline V gene data show CDR1 as SGHRS and CDR2 as YFSETQ. The sequencing input was blood. This clonotype was obtained from a man aged 25 to 40 in good health. The rearrangement joins TRBV5-1 to TRBJ2-2; D not resolved. The CDR3 sequence is CASRLDGPGELFF. The DNA for the CDR3 is TGCGCCAGCAGATTGGACGGACCCGGGGAGCTGTTTTTT.